This T cell receptor (beta chain) was sequenced during a study of T cell repertoires in ileal Crohn's disease. Study-wide background: All patients had surgery for stricturing (approximately 61%) or penetrating (about 40%) disease. Study-wide results and caveats: All patients with clonality above 26.8% had endoscopic recurrence.

Trimming took 1 base from V and 3 from J; bases not matched to a gene: 8. CDR3 size: 16 residues. Germline CDR1 reads SGHAT; CDR2 reads FQNNGV. Patients were adults with ileal or ileocolonic Crohn's disease needing resection. TCRB immunosequencing input was about 0.55 micrograms of biopsy DNA per sample. Generated by immunoSEQ multiplex PCR, the TCRdb table keeps only in-frame clones and is missing some. The repertoire holds roughly 15,000 clones, with roughly 78% as singletons. Details on this clone: Its antigen is unidentified.

The rearrangement uses TRBV11-2 and TRBJ2-7, with 8 positions matching TRBD1. This receptor was taken from an adult with Crohn's disease. Material: ileal tissue. Written as DNA, the CDR3 is TGTGCCAGCAGCTTAGGACAGGGGAGAACGGGCTACGAGCAGTACTTC. Encoded protein: CASSLGQGRTGYEQYF.